Presented here are 14 T cell receptor beta chains from one specimen sequenced in a study of identical twins (dated by TCRdb to the mid-2010s). Preparation of the library involved 5' RACE. The sequencer listed for this sample is Illumina HiSeq 2000. TCRdb reworked the public reads: Q25 trimming with fastp, MiXCR clone assembly, productive beta chains retained. Every entry covers one CDR3 protein and lists the most common genes and DNA from its rows. The sample table records 1.5 million or so distinct CDR3 sequences; roughly 35% of these occur just once. Over 0.25% of the sample goes to the ten largest clones. The sample consisted of cord blood. The origin of the receptors is a newborn girl in good health.

This clonotype was found a few times. This chain connects TRBV11-2 to TRBJ1-6; D possibly corresponds to TRBD1 (5 bases). This CDR3 has 14 residues. V lost 3 bases to trimming and J lost 7 bases, with 10 bases between them. The germline V gene has CDR1 SGHAT and CDR2 FQNNGV. CDR3 DNA sequence: TGTGCCAGCAGCTTGGGACCGTCCAATTCACCCCTCCACTTT. Its protein product is CASSLGPSNSPLHF.

V is TRBV6-1 and J is TRBJ2-7, with D perhaps matching TRBD2 (6 bases). Trimming took 8 bases from V and 5 from J, leaving 10 bases between them. The CDR3 length is 11 residues. CDR1 is MNHNS, CDR2 SASEGT, per germline. As DNA, the CDR3 is TGTGCCAGCGGTCGCGGGAACGAGCAGTACTTC. It yields the protein CASGRGNEQYF.

This clonotype came up a few times. The chain couples TRBV12-5 to TRBJ1-5; D call uncertain. Per germline, CDR1 LGHNT and CDR2 FRNRAP. V lost 3 bases and J lost 6, with 9 bases in between. This CDR3 contains 13 residues. Here the CDR3 DNA reads TGTGCTAGTGGTTTCCGGGGTGGTCAGCCCCAGCATTTT. Amino acids: CASGFRGGQPQHF.

This clonotype has just a few counts. The rearrangement joins TRBV12-3 or TRBV12-4 to TRBJ1-2; D gene ambiguous. CDR3 length: 15 residues. V was trimmed by 5 bases and J by 1 base, leaving 14 bases between them. CDR3 nucleotides: TGTGCCAGCAGTCCCCGGACCGATAATAACTATGGCTACACCTTC. Its protein is CASSPRTDNNYGYTF.

V is TRBV2 and J is TRBJ1-1; D is unresolved. This CDR3 spans 12 amino acids. V was clipped by 6 bases and J by 3 bases, with 8 bases between them. Germline V CDR1 and CDR2: SNHLY, FYNNEI. The CDR3 loop reads CASRVEYTEAFF. CDR3 sequence (DNA): TGTGCCAGCAGGGTCGAGTACACTGAAGCTTTCTTT.

The chain carries TRBV18 and TRBJ2-3; D is possibly TRBD2 (5 bases). The germline CDR1 and CDR2 sequences are KGHSH and LQKENI. Deletions cut 2 bases from V and 4 bases from J, with 13 bases between. The CDR3 consists of 15 residues. CDR3 sequence reads: CASSPGPPGADTQYF. In DNA, the CDR3 is TGTGCCAGCTCACCAGGGCCACCCGGGGCAGATACGCAGTATTTT.

This clonotype was recorded many times. The chain links TRBV7-9 to TRBJ1-6, with D unclear. Trimming shortened V by 2 bases and J by 10 bases, and 6 bases separated the two germline ends. Germline CDR1 and CDR2: SEHNR and FQNEAQ (reference sequence). The CDR3 runs to 12 residues. CDR3 residues: CASSLMGSPLHF. CDR3 nucleotide sequence: TGTGCCAGCAGCTTAATGGGATCACCCCTCCACTTT.

This clonotype appeared a few times. V gene TRBV5-1 combines with J gene TRBJ2-1; maybe TRBD2 (5 bases). Trimming left V 7 bases short and J 6 bases short, with 8 bases between. Looked up from germline, CDR1 is SGHRS and CDR2 is YFSETQ. The CDR3 has 11 amino acids. The CDR3 loop reads CASFRGNEQFF. The CDR3, as DNA: TGCGCCAGCTTCCGGGGCAATGAGCAGTTCTTC.

The chain uses TRBV20-1 and TRBJ2-3; 8 bases fit TRBD1. The length of the CDR3 is 15 residues. Trimming took 3 bases from V and 2 from J; bases not matched to a gene: 7. Germline assignment: CDR1 DFQATT and CDR2 SNEGSKA (reference sequence). DNA for the CDR3: TGCAGTGCTAGCCCCGGGACAGGATTCACAGATACGCAGTATTTT. Protein product: CSASPGTGFTDTQYF.

This clonotype was observed a handful of times. The J gene is TRBJ2-5, the V gene TRBV20-1; 7 bases match TRBD1. The CDR3 has 14 amino acids. Trimming removed 1 base from V and 3 bases from J; junction bases left unmatched: 5. Germline V gene sequence: CDR1 DFQATT, CDR2 SNEGSKA (reference sequence). The CDR3 spells CSARARDRKETQYF. As DNA, the CDR3 is TGCAGTGCTAGAGCCCGGGACAGAAAAGAGACCCAGTACTTC.

The genes are TRBV20-1 and TRBJ1-2; D unclear. The CDR3 extends over 11 amino acids. CDR1 and CDR2 (germline): DFQATT, SNEGSKA (reference sequence). V lost 5 bases, J lost 5 bases, and 9 bases lay in between. CDR3 amino acids: CSAADGYGYTF. The CDR3 region has the DNA TGCAGTGCTGCGGACGGATATGGCTACACCTTC.

The chain links TRBV28 to TRBJ2-1, with 8 bases matching TRBD2. The length of the CDR3 is 14 residues. Per germline, CDR1 MDHEN and CDR2 SYDVKM. With V trimmed by 3 bases and J by 9 bases, 7 bases remained unmatched. The CDR3, as DNA: TGTGCCAGCAGTTTCGGTGACGGGAGGGGTGAGCAGTTCTTC. Translating it yields CASSFGDGRGEQFF.

V is TRBV27 and J is TRBJ2-1; no reliable D call. Germline V gene data show CDR1 as MNHEY and CDR2 as SMNVEV (reference sequence). The CDR3 runs to 15 residues. With 2 bases removed from V and 7 bases from J, the gap between germline ends came to 15 bases. CDR3 protein: CASSLRFRGENEQFF. The CDR3 DNA is TGTGCCAGCAGTTTAAGGTTTCGCGGAGAGAATGAGCAGTTCTTC.

The V and J genes are TRBV2 and TRBJ2-7, with D perhaps TRBD2 (6 bases). V lost 7 bases and J lost 4, with 14 bases in between. The germline V gene has CDR1 SNHLY and CDR2 FYNNEI. CDR3 length equals 13 residues. CDR3 nucleotides: TGTGCCAGCACTCGGGGAGGCGGGTACGAGCAGTACTTC. Translating gives CASTRGGGYEQYF. The whole variable domain, remainder taken from reference TRBV2 and TRBJ2-7, is EPEVTQTPSHQVTQMGQEVILRCVPISNHLYFYWYRQILGQKVEFLVSFYNNEISEKSEIFDDQFSVERPDGSNFTLKIRSTKLEDSAMYFCASTRGGGYEQYFGPGTRLTVT.